The source of this T cell receptor (beta chain) is a study of blood T cell repertoires in COVID-19. Study context: T cells, B-cell-depleted T cells, or PBMCs provided the cDNA or gDNA that served as material.

Germline V gene lookup returns CDR1 SQVTM and CDR2 ANQGSEA. Germline trimming cut 6 bases from V and 5 bases from J; bases unmatched to any gene: 6. This CDR3 spans 13 amino acids. Repertoires were generated with immunoSEQ multiplex PCR, while TCRdb's copy carries only in-frame clones and drops some. The sample records 650,000 to 800,000 clones, approximately 90% being singletons. The receptor's source is a woman aged 18-29 years with acute or convalescent COVID-19. The J gene is TRBJ1-2, the V gene TRBV29-1; 10 bases are shared with TRBD1. Sequencing input: peripheral blood. CDR3 sequence: CSVRDRGDYGYTF. In DNA, the CDR3 is TGCAGCGTCCGGGACAGGGGAGATTATGGCTACACCTTC.